The source of this T cell receptor (beta chain) is a study of blood T cell repertoires in COVID-19. In the study overall: Acute and convalescent COVID-19 specimens originated in the United States, Italy and Spain. The cDNA or gDNA used as material had been derived from T cells, B-cell-depleted T cells, or PBMCs.

Authors' methods: The assay estimated nucleated cells by amplifying reference gene primers. Assay: immunoSEQ multiplex PCR; the TCRdb copy retains only in-frame clones and omits some. The V and J calls and clone size come from that table; D and trimming were worked out from the DNA. Among 40,000 to 55,000 clones listed, 82% were seen once. This CDR3 has 14 amino acids. Germline CDR1 SGHAT, CDR2 FQNNGV. With 3 bases removed from V and 3 bases from J, the gap between germline ends came to 11 bases. The sequencing input was peripheral blood. The clonotype was recovered from a human donor with acute or convalescent COVID-19. The donor label of this sample is uncertain. The chain recombines TRBV11-2 with TRBJ1-2; D might be TRBD1 (5 bases). CDR3 bases: TGTGCCAGCAGCTTTCTAGACAGCTACTATGGCTACACCTTC. The encoded protein is CASSFLDSYYGYTF. The whole variable domain, remainder taken from reference TRBV11-2 and TRBJ1-2, is EAGVAQSPRYKIIEKRQSVAFWCNPISGHATLYWYQQILGQGPKLLIQFQNNGVVDDSQLPKDRFSAERLKGVDSTLKIQPAKLEDSAVYLCASSFLDSYYGYTFGSGTRLTVV.